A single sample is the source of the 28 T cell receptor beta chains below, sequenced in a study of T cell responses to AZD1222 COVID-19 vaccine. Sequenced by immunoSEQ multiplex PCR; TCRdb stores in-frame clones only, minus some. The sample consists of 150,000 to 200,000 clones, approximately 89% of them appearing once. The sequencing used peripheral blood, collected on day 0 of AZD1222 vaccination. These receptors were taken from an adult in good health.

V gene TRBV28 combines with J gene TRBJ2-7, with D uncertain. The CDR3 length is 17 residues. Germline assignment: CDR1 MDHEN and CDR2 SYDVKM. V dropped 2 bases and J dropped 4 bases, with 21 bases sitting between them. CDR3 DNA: TGTGCCAGCAGTTTACTCACCACTCTTAACCCCAGATACGAGCAGTACTTC. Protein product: CASSLLTTLNPRYEQYF.

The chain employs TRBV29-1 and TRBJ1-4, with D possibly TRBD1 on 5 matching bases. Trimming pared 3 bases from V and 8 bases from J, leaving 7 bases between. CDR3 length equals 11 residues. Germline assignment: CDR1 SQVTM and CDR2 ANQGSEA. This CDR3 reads CSVDDREKLFF. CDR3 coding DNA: TGCAGCGTTGACGACAGAGAAAAACTGTTTTTT.

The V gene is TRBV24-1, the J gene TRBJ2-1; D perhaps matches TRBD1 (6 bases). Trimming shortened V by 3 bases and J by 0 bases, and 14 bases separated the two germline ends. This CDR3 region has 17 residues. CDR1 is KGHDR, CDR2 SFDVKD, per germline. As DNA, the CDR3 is TGTGCCACCAGTGATGTCACAGGGACCAGCTCCTACAATGAGCAGTTCTTC. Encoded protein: CATSDVTGTSSYNEQFF.

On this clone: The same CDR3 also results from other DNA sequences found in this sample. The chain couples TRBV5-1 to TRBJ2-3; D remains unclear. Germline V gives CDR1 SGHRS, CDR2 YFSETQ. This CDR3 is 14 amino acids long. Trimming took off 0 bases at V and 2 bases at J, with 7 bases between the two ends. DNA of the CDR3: TGCGCCAGCAGCTTGGATCAGGTCACAGATACGCAGTATTTT. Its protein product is CASSLDQVTDTQYF.

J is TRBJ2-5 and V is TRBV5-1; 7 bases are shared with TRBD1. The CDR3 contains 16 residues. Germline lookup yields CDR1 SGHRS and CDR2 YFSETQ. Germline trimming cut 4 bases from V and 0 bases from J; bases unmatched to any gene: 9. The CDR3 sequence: CASSPGTALYQETQYF. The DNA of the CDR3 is TGCGCCAGCAGCCCAGGGACAGCCTTGTACCAAGAGACCCAGTACTTC.

The CDR3 DNA follows: TGTGCCTGGTCGGCTGACAGTAATAATTCACCCCTCCACTTT. Its translation is CAWSADSNNSPLHF. The chain uses TRBV30 and TRBJ1-6; D perhaps matches TRBD1 (5 bases). CDR3 length: 14 residues. The V end lost 5 bases, the J end lost 5 bases, and 13 bases lay between the germline ends. The germline V gene encodes CDR1 GTSNPN and CDR2 SVGIG (reference sequence).

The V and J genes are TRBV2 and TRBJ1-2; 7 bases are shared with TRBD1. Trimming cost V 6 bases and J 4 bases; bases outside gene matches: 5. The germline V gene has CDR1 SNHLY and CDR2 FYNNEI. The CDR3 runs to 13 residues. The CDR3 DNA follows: TGTGCCAGCAGCGGACAGGAGATCTATGGCTACACCTTC. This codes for CASSGQEIYGYTF.

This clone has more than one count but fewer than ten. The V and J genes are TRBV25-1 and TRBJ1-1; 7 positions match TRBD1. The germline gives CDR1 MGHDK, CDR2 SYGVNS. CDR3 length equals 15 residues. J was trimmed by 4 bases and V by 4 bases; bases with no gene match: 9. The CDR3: CASSVSTGSATEAFF. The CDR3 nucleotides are TGTGCCAGCAGTGTCTCGACAGGGTCAGCCACTGAAGCTTTCTTT. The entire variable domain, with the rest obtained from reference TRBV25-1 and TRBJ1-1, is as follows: EADIYQTPRYLVIGTGKKITLECSQTMGHDKMYWYQQDPGMELHLIHYSYGVNSTEKGDLSSESTVSRIRTEHFPLTLESARPSHTSQYLCASSVSTGSATEAFFGQGTRLTVV.

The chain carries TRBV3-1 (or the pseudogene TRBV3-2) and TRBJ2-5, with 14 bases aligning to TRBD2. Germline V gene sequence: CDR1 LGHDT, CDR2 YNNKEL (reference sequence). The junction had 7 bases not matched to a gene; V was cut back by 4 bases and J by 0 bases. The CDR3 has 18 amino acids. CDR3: CASSLGLAGGPNQETQYF. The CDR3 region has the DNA TGTGCCAGCAGCCTCGGACTAGCGGGAGGACCCAACCAAGAGACCCAGTACTTC.

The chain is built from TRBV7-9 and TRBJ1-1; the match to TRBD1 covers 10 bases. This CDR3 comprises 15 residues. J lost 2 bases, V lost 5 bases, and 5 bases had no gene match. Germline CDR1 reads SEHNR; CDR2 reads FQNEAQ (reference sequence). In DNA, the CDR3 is TGTGCCAGCAGCCACCGACAGGGGGCTAACACTGAAGCTTTCTTT. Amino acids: CASSHRQGANTEAFF.

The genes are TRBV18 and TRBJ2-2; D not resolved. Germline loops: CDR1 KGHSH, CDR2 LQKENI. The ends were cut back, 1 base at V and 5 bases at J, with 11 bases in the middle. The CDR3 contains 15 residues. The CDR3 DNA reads TGTGCCAGCTCACCACAGTCGGTACGGACCGGGGAGCTGTTTTTT. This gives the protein CASSPQSVRTGELFF.

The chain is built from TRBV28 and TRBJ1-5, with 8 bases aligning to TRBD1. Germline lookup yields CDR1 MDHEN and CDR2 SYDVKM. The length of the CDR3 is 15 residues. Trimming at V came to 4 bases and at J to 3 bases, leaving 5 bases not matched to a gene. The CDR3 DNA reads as TGTGCCAGCAGTTATACAGGGGGGATCAATCAGCCCCAGCATTTT. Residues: CASSYTGGINQPQHF.

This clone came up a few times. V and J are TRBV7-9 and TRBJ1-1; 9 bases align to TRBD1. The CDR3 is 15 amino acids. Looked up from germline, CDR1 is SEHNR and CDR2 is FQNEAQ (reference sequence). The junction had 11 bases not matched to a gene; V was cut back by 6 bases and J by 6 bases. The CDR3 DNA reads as TGTGCCAGCAGTACAGGCAGGGACAGGGAATCTGAAGCTTTCTTT. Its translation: CASSTGRDRESEAFF.

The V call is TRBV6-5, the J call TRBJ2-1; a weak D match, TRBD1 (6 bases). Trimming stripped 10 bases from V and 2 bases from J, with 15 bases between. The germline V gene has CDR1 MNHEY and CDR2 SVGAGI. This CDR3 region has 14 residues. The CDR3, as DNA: TGTGCCACCCAACAGGGATTAACCTACAATGAGCAGTTCTTC. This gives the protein CATQQGLTYNEQFF.

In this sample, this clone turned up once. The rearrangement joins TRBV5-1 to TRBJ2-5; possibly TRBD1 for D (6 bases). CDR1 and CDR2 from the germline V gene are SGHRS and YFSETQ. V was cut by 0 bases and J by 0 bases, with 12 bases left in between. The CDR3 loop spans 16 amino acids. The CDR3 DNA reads TGCGCCAGCAGCTTGGAGGGACACCAGTACCAAGAGACCCAGTACTTC. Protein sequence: CASSLEGHQYQETQYF.

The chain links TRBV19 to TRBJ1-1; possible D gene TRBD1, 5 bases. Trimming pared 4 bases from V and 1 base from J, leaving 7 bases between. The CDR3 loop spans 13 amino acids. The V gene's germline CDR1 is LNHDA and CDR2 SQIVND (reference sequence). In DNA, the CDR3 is TGTGCCAGTAGTAGGACACGGAACACTGAAGCTTTCTTT. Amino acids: CASSRTRNTEAFF.

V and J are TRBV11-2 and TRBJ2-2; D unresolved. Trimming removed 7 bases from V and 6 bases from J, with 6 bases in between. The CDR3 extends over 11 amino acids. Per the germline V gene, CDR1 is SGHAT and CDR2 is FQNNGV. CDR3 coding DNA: TGTGCCAGCATCCGGTCCGGGGAGCTGTTTTTT. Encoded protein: CASIRSGELFF.

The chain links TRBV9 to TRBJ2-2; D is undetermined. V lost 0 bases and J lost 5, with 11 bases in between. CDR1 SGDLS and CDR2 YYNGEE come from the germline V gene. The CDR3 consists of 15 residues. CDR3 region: CASSVDNSRTGELFF. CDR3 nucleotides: TGTGCCAGCAGCGTAGATAACTCGAGAACCGGGGAGCTGTTTTTT.

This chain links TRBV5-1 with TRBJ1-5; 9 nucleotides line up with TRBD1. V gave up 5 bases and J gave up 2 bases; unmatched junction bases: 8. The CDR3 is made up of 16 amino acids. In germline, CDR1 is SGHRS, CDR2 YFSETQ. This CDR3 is CASRPGQGTGNQPQHF. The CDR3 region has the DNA TGCGCCAGCAGGCCAGGACAGGGGACGGGCAATCAGCCCCAGCATTTT.

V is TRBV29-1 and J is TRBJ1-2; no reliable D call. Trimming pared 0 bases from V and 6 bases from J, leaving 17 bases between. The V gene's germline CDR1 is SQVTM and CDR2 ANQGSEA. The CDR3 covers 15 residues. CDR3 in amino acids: CSVEDPEGSRNGYTF. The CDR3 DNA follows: TGCAGCGTTGAAGATCCGGAGGGTTCCCGTAATGGCTACACCTTC. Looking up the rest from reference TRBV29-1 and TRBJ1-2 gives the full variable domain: SAVISQKPSRDICQRGTSLTIQCQVDSQVTMMFWYRQQPGQSLTLIATANQGSEATYESGFVIDKFPISRPNLTFSTLTVSNMSPEDSSIYLCSVEDPEGSRNGYTFGSGTRLTVV.

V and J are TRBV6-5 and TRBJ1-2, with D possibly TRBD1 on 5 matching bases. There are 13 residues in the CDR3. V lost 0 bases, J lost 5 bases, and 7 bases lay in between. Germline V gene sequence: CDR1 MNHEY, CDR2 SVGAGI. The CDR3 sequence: CASSYSRGYGYTF. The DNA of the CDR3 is TGTGCCAGCAGTTACTCCCGGGGGTATGGCTACACCTTC.

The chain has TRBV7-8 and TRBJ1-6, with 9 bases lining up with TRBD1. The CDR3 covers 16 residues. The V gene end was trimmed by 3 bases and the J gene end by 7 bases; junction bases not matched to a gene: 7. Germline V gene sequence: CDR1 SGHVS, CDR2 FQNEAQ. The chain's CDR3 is CASSFSRDRVNSPLHF. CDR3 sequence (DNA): TGTGCCAGCAGCTTCTCCCGGGACAGGGTCAATTCACCCCTCCACTTT.

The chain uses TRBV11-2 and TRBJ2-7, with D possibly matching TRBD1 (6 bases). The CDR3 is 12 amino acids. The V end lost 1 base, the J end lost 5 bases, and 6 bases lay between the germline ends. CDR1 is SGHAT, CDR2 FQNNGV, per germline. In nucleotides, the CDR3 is TGTGCCAGCAGCTTAGGGGGGCACGAGCAGTACTTC. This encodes CASSLGGHEQYF.

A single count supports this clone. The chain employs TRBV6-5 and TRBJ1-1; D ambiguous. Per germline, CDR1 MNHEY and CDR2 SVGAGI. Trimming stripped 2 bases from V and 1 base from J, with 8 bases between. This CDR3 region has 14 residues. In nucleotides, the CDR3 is TGTGCCAGCAGTTACACGTCCGGGAACACTGAAGCTTTCTTT. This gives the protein CASSYTSGNTEAFF.

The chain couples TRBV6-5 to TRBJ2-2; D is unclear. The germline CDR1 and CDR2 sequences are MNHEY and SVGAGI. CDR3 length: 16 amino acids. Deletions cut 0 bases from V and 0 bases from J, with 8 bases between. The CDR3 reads CASSYSRPANTGELFF. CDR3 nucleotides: TGTGCCAGCAGTTACTCCAGACCGGCGAACACCGGGGAGCTGTTTTTT.

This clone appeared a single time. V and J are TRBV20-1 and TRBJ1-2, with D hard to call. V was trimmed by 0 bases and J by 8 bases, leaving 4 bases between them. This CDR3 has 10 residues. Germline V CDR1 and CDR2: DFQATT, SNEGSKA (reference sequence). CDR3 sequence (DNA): TGCAGTGCTAGAGAAGTAGGCTACACCTTC. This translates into CSAREVGYTF.

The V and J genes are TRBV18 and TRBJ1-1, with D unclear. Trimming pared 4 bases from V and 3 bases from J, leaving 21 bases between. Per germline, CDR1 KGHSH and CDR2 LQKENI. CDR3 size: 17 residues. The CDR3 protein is CASSHAVLGRRDTEAFF. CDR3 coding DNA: TGTGCCAGCTCACACGCTGTGTTAGGGCGTAGGGACACTGAAGCTTTCTTT.

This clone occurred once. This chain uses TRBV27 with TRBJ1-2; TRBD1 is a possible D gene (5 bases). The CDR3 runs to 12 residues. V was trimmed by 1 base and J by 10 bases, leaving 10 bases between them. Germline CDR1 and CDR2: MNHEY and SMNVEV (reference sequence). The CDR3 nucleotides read TGTGCCAGCAGTTTATTGGGGGGAATCTACACCTTC. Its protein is CASSLLGGIYTF.